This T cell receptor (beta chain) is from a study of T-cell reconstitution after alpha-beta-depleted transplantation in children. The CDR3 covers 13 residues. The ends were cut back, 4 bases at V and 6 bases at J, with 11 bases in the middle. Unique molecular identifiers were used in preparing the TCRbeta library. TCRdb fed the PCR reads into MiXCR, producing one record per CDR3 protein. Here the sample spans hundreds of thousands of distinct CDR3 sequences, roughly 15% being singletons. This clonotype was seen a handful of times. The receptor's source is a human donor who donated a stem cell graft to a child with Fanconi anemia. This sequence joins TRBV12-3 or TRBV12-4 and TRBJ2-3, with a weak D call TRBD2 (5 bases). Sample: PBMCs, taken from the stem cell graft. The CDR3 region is CASSSWTSDTQYF. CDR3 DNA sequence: TGTGCCAGCAGTTCCTGGACTTCTGATACGCAGTATTTT.